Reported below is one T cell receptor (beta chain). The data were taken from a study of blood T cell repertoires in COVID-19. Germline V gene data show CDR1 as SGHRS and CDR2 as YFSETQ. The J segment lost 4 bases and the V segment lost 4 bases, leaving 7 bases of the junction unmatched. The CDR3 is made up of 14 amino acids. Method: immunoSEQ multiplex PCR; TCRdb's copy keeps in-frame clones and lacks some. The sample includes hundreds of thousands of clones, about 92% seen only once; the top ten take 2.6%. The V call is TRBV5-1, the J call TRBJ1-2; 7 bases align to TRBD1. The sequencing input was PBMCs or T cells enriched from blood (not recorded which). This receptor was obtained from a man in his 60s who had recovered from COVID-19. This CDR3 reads CASSPGDSLYGYTF. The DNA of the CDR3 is TGCGCCAGCAGCCCGGGGGACAGCCTCTATGGCTACACCTTC.